These 32 T cell receptor beta chains were all obtained from the same sample, sequenced in a study of cytomegalovirus exposure and HLA in healthy donors. PCR employed 60 Vbeta and 13 Jbeta primers. The repertoire was sequenced with immunoSEQ multiplex PCR; TCRdb's copy has only in-frame clones and lacks some. Seen here are about 37,000 clones, roughly four fifths observed once, and the top ten hold about a tenth. Specimen: PBMCs. The source is a woman aged 40 to 49 in good health and CMV-seronegative.

V gene TRBV7-9 combines with J gene TRBJ2-3; D might be TRBD2 (6 bases). The CDR3 is made up of 13 amino acids. V was shortened by 8 bases and J by 2 bases, with 11 bases between the two germline ends. Germline-derived CDR1 and CDR2 are SEHNR and FQNEAQ (reference sequence). The CDR3 DNA is TGTGCCAGCGGGGGACTTTCCACAGATACGCAGTATTTT. Translating it yields CASGGLSTDTQYF.

The sample holds a few counts of this clone. J is TRBJ1-3 and V is TRBV15; D is unresolved. Germline assignment: CDR1 LNHNV and CDR2 YYDKDF (reference sequence). The CDR3 is 18 residues long. V lost 0 bases, J lost 2 bases, and 17 bases lay in between. The CDR3 DNA reads as TGTGCCACCAGCAGAGATTATCGCGGGTATTACACTGGAAACACCATATATTTT. Translated: CATSRDYRGYYTGNTIYF.

Regarding this clone: One end of the junction fails to match germline, which may point to a read error. V gene TRBV7-9 combines with J gene TRBJ1-4; unclear D gene. Germline V CDR1 and CDR2: SEHNR, FQNEAQ (reference sequence). This CDR3 contains 15 residues. The CDR3 reads CASSGRRETSEKLFF. The CDR3 nucleotides read TGTGCCAGCAGCGGGAGAAGGGAGACTAGTGAAAAACTGTTTTTT.

The J gene is TRBJ1-6, the V gene TRBV4-3, with 10 bases identical to TRBD1. Germline trimming cut 3 bases from V and 7 bases from J; bases unmatched to any gene: 9. The CDR3 has 17 amino acids. CDR1 and CDR2 (germline): LGHNA, YSLEER. CDR3 bases: TGCGCCAGCAGCCACCTCGCCGGACAGGGGGGGAATTCACCCCTCCACTTT. It is translated as CASSHLAGQGGNSPLHF.

The CDR3 nucleotides are TGTGCCAGCAGCCTAGGGACAGAAGAGACCCAGTACTTC. Amino acids: CASSLGTEETQYF. The chain is built from TRBV7-3 and TRBJ2-5; 7 bases line up with TRBD1. The CDR3 totals 13 residues. V lost 5 bases and J lost 3; bases outside the gene matches: 3. CDR1 and CDR2 (germline): SGHTA, FQGTGA.

The chain links TRBV6-1 to TRBJ1-5; D possibly corresponds to TRBD1 (5 bases). Trimming cost V 3 bases and J 4 bases, with 7 bases left between them. The germline CDR1 and CDR2 sequences are MNHNS and SASEGT. The CDR3 loop spans 13 amino acids. CDR3 sequence (DNA): TGTGCCAGCAGTGAGCAGGGTAATCAGCCCCAGCATTTT. It yields the protein CASSEQGNQPQHF.

The chain links TRBV7-2 to TRBJ2-1; 9 bases line up with TRBD1. From germline, CDR1 is SGHTA and CDR2 FQGNSA. Trimming removed 1 base from V and 9 bases from J; junction bases left unmatched: 7. There are 15 residues in the CDR3. The CDR3 here is CASSLEETGGLEQFF. The CDR3, as DNA: TGTGCCAGCAGCTTAGAGGAGACAGGGGGTCTTGAGCAGTTCTTC.

Only a few counts were recorded for this clone. This chain joins TRBV5-6 and TRBJ2-7; TRBD2 matches 11 bases. The junction had 1 base not matched to a gene; V was cut back by 1 base and J by 4 bases. This CDR3 contains 14 residues. CDR1 and CDR2 (germline): SGHDT, YYEEEE. The CDR3 is CASSLIAGGYEQYF. DNA for the CDR3: TGTGCCAGCAGCTTGATAGCGGGGGGGTACGAGCAGTACTTC.

The genes are TRBV6-6 and TRBJ2-2, with 15 nucleotides matching TRBD2. The CDR3 has 16 amino acids. In germline, CDR1 is MNHNY, CDR2 SVGAGI (reference sequence). The junction had 5 bases not matched to a gene; V was cut back by 6 bases and J by 6 bases. CDR3 loop: CASRGLAGGLSGELFF. For the CDR3, the DNA is TGTGCCAGCAGGGGACTAGCGGGGGGTTTGTCCGGGGAGCTGTTTTTT.

The genes are TRBV6-6 and TRBJ2-2; 8 bases are shared with TRBD2. Germline CDR1 and CDR2: MNHNY and SVGAGI (reference sequence). The length of the CDR3 is 16 residues. J gave up 5 bases and V 5 bases, and 10 bases lay outside the gene matches. In nucleotides, the CDR3 is TGTGCCAGCAGTAAGACGACTAGCGATGGGACCGGGGAGCTGTTTTTT. This sequence encodes CASSKTTSDGTGELFF.

This chain uses TRBV4-1 with TRBJ2-4; 9 nucleotides agree with TRBD2. V gave up 2 bases and J gave up 8 bases; unmatched junction bases: 16. CDR3 length: 18 residues. The germline gives CDR1 MGHRA, CDR2 YSYEKL. CDR3 coding DNA: TGCGCCAGCAGCCAACGCTCAACCGGCGGGGGGGCCAGGGACATTCAGTACTTC. It translates to CASSQRSTGGGARDIQYF.

This sequence joins TRBV4-2 and TRBJ2-2; 9 bases fit TRBD2. The CDR3 consists of 14 residues. CDR1 and CDR2 from the germline V gene are LGHNA and YNFKEQ. Unmatched junction bases numbered 2, after V lost 8 bases and J lost 1 base. The CDR3 sequence: CASRSGGNTGELFF. The DNA of the CDR3 is TGTGCCAGCCGTAGCGGGGGGAACACCGGGGAGCTGTTTTTT.

The gene calls are TRBV6-5 and TRBJ1-2, with TRBD1 matching over 7 bases. After removal of 6 bases from V and 6 bases from J, the junction contained 4 bases not matched to a gene. The CDR3 runs 12 residues. Germline CDR1 MNHEY, CDR2 SVGAGI. DNA for the CDR3: TGTGCCAGCAGCTTCGGACAGGATGGCTACACCTTC. Its translation is CASSFGQDGYTF.

The J gene is TRBJ1-1, the V gene TRBV5-6, with 7 bases aligning to TRBD1. The CDR3 totals 14 residues. From germline, CDR1 is SGHDT and CDR2 YYEEEE. The V segment lost 4 bases and the J segment 3 bases; nucleotides outside the gene matches: 6. DNA of the CDR3: TGTGCCAGCAGCAGGGGGCAGACGGACACTGAAGCTTTCTTT. As protein: CASSRGQTDTEAFF. The whole variable domain, filled in from reference TRBV5-6 and TRBJ1-1, reads DAGVTQSPTHLIKTRGQQVTLRCSPKSGHDTVSWYQQALGQGPQFIFQYYEEEERQRGNFPDRFSGHQFPNYSSELNVNALLLGDSALYLCASSRGQTDTEAFFGQGTRLTVV.

The chain couples TRBV13 to TRBJ2-7; D is unresolved. V was trimmed by 5 bases and J by 2 bases, leaving 10 bases between them. The germline CDR1 and CDR2 sequences are PRHDT and FYEKMQ (reference sequence). The CDR3 runs to 13 residues. The CDR3 DNA follows: TGTGCCAGCAGCAGCCGTGACACCTACGAGCAGTACTTC. Protein: CASSSRDTYEQYF.

Written as DNA, the CDR3 is TGTGCCAGCAGCTTTCACTCCGGGGAGCTGTTTTTT. It translates to CASSFHSGELFF. The rearrangement links TRBV7-6 to TRBJ2-2; D is ambiguous. The germline V and J ends were trimmed by 3 bases and 6 bases, with 5 bases remaining between them. The germline V gene encodes CDR1 SGHVS and CDR2 FNYEAQ. CDR3 length equals 12 residues. The full variable domain, with the rest looked up from reference TRBV7-6 and TRBJ2-2, is GAGVSQSPRYKVTKRGQDVALRCDPISGHVSLYWYRQALGQGPEFLTYFNYEAQQDKSGLPNDRFSAERPEGSISTLTIQRTEQRDSAMYRCASSFHSGELFFGEGSRLTVL.

This clone came up a few times. The chain combines TRBV27 with TRBJ1-1; D ambiguous. CDR3 length equals 12 residues. Trimming removed 6 bases at V and 5 bases at J, with 10 bases between. Germline CDR1 is MNHEY and CDR2 is SMNVEV (reference sequence). The CDR3 sequence is CASRQGGTEAFF. The CDR3 nucleotides read TGTGCCAGCAGGCAAGGAGGGACTGAAGCTTTCTTT.

This chain connects TRBV4-3 to TRBJ1-2; 9 bases are a match to TRBD1. The CDR3 runs to 17 residues. The V gene end was trimmed by 1 base and the J gene end by 2 bases; junction bases not matched to a gene: 8. CDR1 and CDR2 (germline): LGHNA, YSLEER. The CDR3 nucleotides read TGCGCCAGCAGCCAAGGGACAGGGGTCGGGAAAAACTATGGCTACACCTTC. It codes for CASSQGTGVGKNYGYTF.

The V gene is TRBV5-1, the J gene TRBJ1-1, with TRBD1 as a possible D gene (6 bases). The ends were cut back, 0 bases at V and 1 base at J, with 10 bases in the middle. Germline V lookup: CDR1 SGHRS, CDR2 YFSETQ. The CDR3 sequence is 15 residues long. CDR3 region: CASSLASDRNTEAFF. The CDR3 bases are TGCGCCAGCAGCTTGGCTTCGGACAGGAACACTGAAGCTTTCTTT.

This chain connects TRBV19 to TRBJ1-2; 11 bases are shared with TRBD1. CDR3 length: 14 residues. The V and J ends lost 4 bases and 5 bases, in that order; junction bases with no gene match: 3. The V gene's germline CDR1 is LNHDA and CDR2 SQIVND (reference sequence). The CDR3: CASSNRDRGYGYTF. Written as DNA, the CDR3 is TGTGCCAGTAGTAACCGGGACAGGGGGTATGGCTACACCTTC.

This clone has only a few counts. The chain carries TRBV5-5 and TRBJ2-1; 10 nucleotides match TRBD1. Germline V gene sequence: CDR1 SGHKS, CDR2 YYEKEE (reference sequence). CDR3 length: 14 amino acids. Losses at the gene ends were 3 bases for V and 7 bases for J; bases not matched to a gene: 4. Written as DNA, the CDR3 is TGTGCCAGCAGCTCCCGGGACAGGGGAAATGAGCAGTTCTTC. This codes for CASSSRDRGNEQFF.

The rearrangement uses TRBV10-3 and TRBJ2-7; 10 nucleotides align to TRBD1. Losses at the gene ends were 5 bases for V and 3 bases for J; bases not matched to a gene: 4. CDR1 is ENHRY, CDR2 SYGVKD, per germline. CDR3 length: 14 amino acids. The CDR3 reads CAISRQGAHYEQYV. CDR3 nucleotides: TGTGCCATCAGTCGACAGGGGGCCCACTACGAGCAGTACGTC.

This clone was counted between two and nine times. The genes are TRBV7-2 and TRBJ1-1, with D possibly TRBD1 on 5 matching bases. In germline, CDR1 is SGHTA, CDR2 FQGNSA. The CDR3 contains 13 residues. The V and J ends lost 3 bases and 8 bases respectively, with 13 bases between them. The chain's CDR3 is CASSFGRDSEAFF. CDR3 sequence (DNA): TGTGCCAGCAGCTTCGGACGGGACTCAGAAGCTTTCTTT.

CDR3 coding DNA: TGCGCCAGCAGCTTGGAGGGGAATGAGCAGTTCTTC. Translation gives CASSLEGNEQFF. The chain links TRBV5-1 to TRBJ2-1, with D perhaps matching TRBD1 (5 bases). This CDR3 is 12 amino acids long. Germline-derived CDR1 and CDR2 are SGHRS and YFSETQ. V lost 0 bases and J lost 7, with 5 bases in between.

CDR3 region: CASSMGQGILNEKLFF. The CDR3 nucleotides read TGTGCCAGTAGTATGGGACAGGGGATTCTTAATGAAAAACTGTTTTTT. The rearrangement links TRBV19 to TRBJ1-4; 10 nucleotides align to TRBD1. Looked up from germline, CDR1 is LNHDA and CDR2 is SQIVND (reference sequence). J was trimmed by 4 bases and V by 3 bases; bases with no gene match: 5. The CDR3 is made up of 16 amino acids.

The chain links TRBV7-2 to TRBJ1-5; D remains unclear. CDR1 and CDR2 from the germline V gene are SGHTA and FQGNSA. V was pared by 2 bases and J by 5 bases, with 4 bases between. The CDR3 covers 12 residues. This CDR3 is CASSLRDQPQHF. The CDR3 DNA is TGTGCCAGCAGCTTACGGGATCAGCCCCAGCATTTT.

The gene calls are TRBV5-5 and TRBJ1-4; unclear D gene. Germline values: CDR1 SGHKS, CDR2 YYEKEE (reference sequence). V lost 4 bases to trimming and J lost 6 bases, with 10 bases between them. The CDR3 is 13 residues long. The CDR3 region has the DNA TGTGCCAGCAGCCCCCGGACTGATGAAAAACTGTTTTTT. It is translated as CASSPRTDEKLFF. Combining the CDR3 with reference TRBV5-5 and TRBJ1-4 gives the whole variable domain DAGVTQSPTHLIKTRGQQVTLRCSPISGHKSVSWYQQVLGQGPQFIFQYYEKEERGRGNFPDRFSARQFPNYSSELNVNALLLGDSALYLCASSPRTDEKLFFGSGTQLSVL.

The rearrangement links TRBV7-6 to TRBJ2-1, with 8 bases aligning to TRBD1. There are 13 residues in the CDR3. The ends lost 4 bases at V and 9 bases at J; junction bases unmatched: 5. The germline gives CDR1 SGHVS, CDR2 FNYEAQ. The chain's CDR3 is CASSSDRGGEQFF. The CDR3 DNA sequence: TGTGCCAGCAGCTCAGACAGGGGTGGTGAGCAGTTCTTC. The full variable domain, in which reference TRBV7-6 and TRBJ2-1 provide the parts outside the CDR3, is GAGVSQSPRYKVTKRGQDVALRCDPISGHVSLYWYRQALGQGPEFLTYFNYEAQQDKSGLPNDRFSAERPEGSISTLTIQRTEQRDSAMYRCASSSDRGGEQFFGPGTRLTVL.

The gene calls are TRBV7-2 and TRBJ1-1; 7 bases agree with TRBD1. Germline V CDR1 and CDR2: SGHTA, FQGNSA. This CDR3 comprises 15 residues. The trim removed 5 bases at V and 10 bases at J, leaving 16 bases unmatched. CDR3 loop: CASSIRGQEARGAFF. The CDR3 DNA follows: TGTGCCAGCAGCATTCGCGGACAGGAGGCTCGTGGAGCTTTCTTT.

V usage is TRBV2 and J usage is TRBJ2-2, with 7 bases lining up with TRBD1. Trimming removed 1 base from V and 3 bases from J; junction bases left unmatched: 8. This CDR3 region has 17 residues. Per the germline V gene, CDR1 is SNHLY and CDR2 is FYNNEI. Here the CDR3 DNA reads TGTGCCAGCAGTGAAGATTCAGGACAGGCCTACACCGGGGAGCTGTTTTTT. Encoded protein: CASSEDSGQAYTGELFF.

The chain employs TRBV7-9 and TRBJ2-3, with a tentative D call TRBD1 (5 bases). This CDR3 contains 15 residues. Germline V lookup: CDR1 SEHNR, CDR2 FQNEAQ (reference sequence). V lost 1 base, J lost 8 bases, and 16 bases lay in between. The CDR3 here is CASSLVQGANLTQYF. The CDR3 DNA reads TGTGCCAGCAGCTTAGTCCAGGGTGCTAACCTTACGCAGTATTTT.

This clone was detected only once. The chain couples TRBV5-1 to TRBJ2-1, with TRBD2 matching over 7 bases. Germline trimming cut 0 bases from V and 4 bases from J; bases unmatched to any gene: 7. Germline V gives CDR1 SGHRS, CDR2 YFSETQ. This CDR3 spans 16 amino acids. Written as DNA, the CDR3 is TGCGCCAGCAGCTTGGGGGACTACATGGGATACAATGAGCAGTTCTTC. This translates into CASSLGDYMGYNEQFF.